This T cell receptor beta chain was recovered during a study of T cells in Graves' hyperthyroidism and ophthalmopathy. About the study: Before any treatment, at initial diagnosis, peripheral blood was collected.

Hyperthyroidism in the patients, aged 18 to 65, was newly diagnosed and under 2 months in duration. The study left out patients who had uncontrolled infection, other autoimmune disease, pregnancy or lactation. Amplified regions were TCR beta CDR3 sequences from RNA transcripts. HTBI primers drove first-round RT-PCR of the TCR CDR3. TCRdb passed the multiplex PCR reads through MiXCR, listing each CDR3 protein once. Of 450,000 to 650,000 distinct CDR3 sequences listed, about a fifth are singletons. This clonotype was recorded many times. The CDR3 consists of 13 residues. CDR1 and CDR2 (germline): KGHDR, SFDVKD. The V end lost 7 bases, the J end lost 5 bases, and 13 bases lay between the germline ends.

This receptor was obtained from a man younger than 35 with Graves' hyperthyroidism. Sequenced sample: blood. V is TRBV24-1 and J is TRBJ2-5; weak D call: TRBD1 (5 bases). CDR3 residues: CATRSNQGETQYF. CDR3 nucleotides: TGTGCCACCAGGAGTAATCAGGGCGAGACCCAGTACTTC.